This T cell receptor beta chain comes out of a study of T-cell reconstitution after alpha-beta-depleted transplantation in children. General observations from the study: T-cell counts and diversity at one year post-transplant came mainly from newly produced T cells. Alpha-beta T cells present about two months after transplant were reported to originate from several hundred expanded graft clones. TCRbeta diversity was high at day 60 in some patients (a result of surviving recipient T cells and thymic progenitors).

With 0 bases removed from V and 2 bases from J, the gap between germline ends came to 17 bases. The CDR3 extends over 17 amino acids. The germline CDR1 and CDR2 sequences are SGHRS and YFSETQ. Unique molecular identifiers tagged the TCRbeta library. TCRdb re-called the PCR reads with MiXCR, one entry per CDR3 protein. The sample yields tens of thousands of distinct CDR3 sequences, 9.2% seen once. This clonotype was observed at least ten times. Its matching antigen is unknown. The chain links TRBV5-1 to TRBJ2-5; D possibly matches TRBD1 or TRBD2 (5 bases each). Specimen: PBMCs, mostly from graft donor cells, collected 60 days after TCRalphabeta/CD19-depleted stem cell transplant. The TCR originated in a male patient aged 2 to 10 who had a stem cell transplant for chronic granulomatous disease, so the T cells may come from the graft donor. For the CDR3, the DNA is TGCGCCAGCAGCTTGGCCAGGGTGGGAGACCATCAAGAGACCCAGTACTTC. This codes for CASSLARVGDHQETQYF.